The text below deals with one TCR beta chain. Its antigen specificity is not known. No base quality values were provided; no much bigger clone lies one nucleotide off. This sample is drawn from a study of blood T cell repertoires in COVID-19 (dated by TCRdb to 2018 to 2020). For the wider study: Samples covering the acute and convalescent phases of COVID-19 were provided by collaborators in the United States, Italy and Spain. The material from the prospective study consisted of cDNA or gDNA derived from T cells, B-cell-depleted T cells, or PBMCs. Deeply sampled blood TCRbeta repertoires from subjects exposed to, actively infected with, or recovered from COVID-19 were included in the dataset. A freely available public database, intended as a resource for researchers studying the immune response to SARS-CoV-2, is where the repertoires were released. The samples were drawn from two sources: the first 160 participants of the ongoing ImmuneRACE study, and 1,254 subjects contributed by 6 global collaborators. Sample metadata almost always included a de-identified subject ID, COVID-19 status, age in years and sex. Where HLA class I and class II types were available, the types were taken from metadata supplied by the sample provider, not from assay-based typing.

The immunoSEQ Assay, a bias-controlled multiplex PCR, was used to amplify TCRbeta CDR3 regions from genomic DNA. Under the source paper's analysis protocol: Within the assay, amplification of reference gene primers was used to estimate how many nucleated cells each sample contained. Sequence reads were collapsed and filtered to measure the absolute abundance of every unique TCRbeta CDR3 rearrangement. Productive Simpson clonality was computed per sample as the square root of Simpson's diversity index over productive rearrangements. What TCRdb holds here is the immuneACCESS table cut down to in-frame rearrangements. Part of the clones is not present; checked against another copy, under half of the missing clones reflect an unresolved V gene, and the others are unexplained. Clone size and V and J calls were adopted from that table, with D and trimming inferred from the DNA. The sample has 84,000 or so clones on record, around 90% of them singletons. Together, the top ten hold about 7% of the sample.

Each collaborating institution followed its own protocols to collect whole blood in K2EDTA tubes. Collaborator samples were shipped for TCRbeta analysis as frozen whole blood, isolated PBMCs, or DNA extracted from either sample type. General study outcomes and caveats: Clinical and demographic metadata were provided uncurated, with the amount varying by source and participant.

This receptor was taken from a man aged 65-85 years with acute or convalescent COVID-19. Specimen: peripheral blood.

In nucleotides, the sequence is TGTGCCAGCAGCCTGGGTTTTCGGCCGGGTTTGAGGCGGGCTTTCTTT. This translates into CASSLGFRPGLRRAFF. In this chain, TRBV14 is recombined with TRBJ1-1; the D gene identity is not certain. V is clipped by 4 bases and J by 11 bases, and the sequence between their germline boundaries is 26 bases long. The germline V gene sets CDR1 to SGHDN and CDR2 to FVKESK. The CDR3 measures 16 amino acids from cysteine to phenylalanine. Only the CDR3 DNA stays, 48 bases, in frame from base 1. Full variable domain (CDR3 extended with the reference TRBV14 and TRBJ1-1 proteins): EAGVTQFPSHSVIEKGQTVTLRCDPISGHDNLYWYRRVMGKEIKFLLHFVKESKQDESGMPNNRFLAERTGGTYSTLKVQPAELEDSGVYFCASSLGFRPGLRRAFFGQGTRLTVV.